These T cell receptor beta chains were read from a single sample in a study of blood T cell repertoires in COVID-19. TCRdb's table, derived via immunoSEQ multiplex PCR, lists solely in-frame clones and lacks some. The sample consists of some 250,000 clones, more than 85% of them appearing once. The specimen sequenced was PBMCs or T cells enriched from blood (not recorded which). The source of these receptors is a man aged 40-49 years who had recovered from COVID-19. Both conserved end residues are part of each CDR3. The order of the fields is J gene, D gene, V gene, clone size, CDR3 DNA, CDR3 protein. The D gene is left open where the match is weak. Only some rows state a clone size, as once, few, many or a class for expanded clones.

TRBJ2-1 TRBD2 TRBV6-4 . TGTGCCAGCAGCGGTAGCGGGGGGATCTACAATGAGCAGTTCTTC CASSGSGGIYNEQFF
TRBJ2-2 . TRBV7-2 . TGTGCCAGCAGCCCGCTATGGGGGACTGGGGGGGAGCTGTTTTTT CASSPLWGTGGELFF
TRBJ2-5 TRBD2 TRBV6-5 . TGTGCCAGCAGTCGAGCGGGAGGGGAGACCCAGTACTTC CASSRAGGETQYF
TRBJ1-4 . TRBV7-2 . TGTGCCAGCAGCTTAGTCGCTCAGGGCCCTAATGAAAAACTGTTTTTT CASSLVAQGPNEKLFF
TRBJ2-2 TRBD1 TRBV19 few TGTGCCAGTAGTATGGGACAGGGGGCGCGCGGCGGGGAGCTGTTTTTT CASSMGQGARGGELFF
TRBJ2-5 . TRBV7-8 . TGTGCCAGCAGCTTGATCCGGGGCGGACTACAAGAGACCCAGTACTTC CASSLIRGGLQETQYF
TRBJ2-7 TRBD2 TRBV27 . TGTGCCAGCAGTTTAGGGATCGGGGGGGGGCGCGAGCAGTACTTC CASSLGIGGGREQYF
TRBJ2-1 . TRBV5-1 . TGCGCCAGCAGCTCAGCCGGGGTTTCCTACAATGAGCAGTTCTTC CASSSAGVSYNEQFF
TRBJ2-1 TRBD1 TRBV6-4 . TGTGCCAGCAGTGCTCCAAGGGACAGCAATGAGCAGTTCTTC CASSAPRDSNEQFF
TRBJ2-5 TRBD2 TRBV11-3 . TGTGCCAGCAGCCCGGGGACTAGGGAAGAGACCCAGTACTTC CASSPGTREETQYF
TRBJ2-2 . TRBV21-1 . TGTGCCAGCTGGTACGGGCCTGTGGGGGGATCCCTACCGAACACCGGGGAGCTGTTTTTT CASWYGPVGGSLPNTGELFF
TRBJ1-2 . TRBV4-1 . TGCGCCAGCAGCCAAGAGGGCAGGGCCCCCTACTATGGCTACACCTTC CASSQEGRAPYYGYTF
TRBJ1-5 . TRBV7-8 few TGTGCCAGCAGCTTTGAGGGTAGGAGCAATCAGCCCCAGCATTTT CASSFEGRSNQPQHF
TRBJ2-3 TRBD2 TRBV2 . TGTGCCAGCAGACCCGGGGGCGGGCGGGGGGTGATAGATACGCAGTATTTT CASRPGGGRGVIDTQYF
TRBJ2-7 . TRBV6-2/TRBV6-3 . TGTGCCAGCAGTTATGGACTTTACTACGAGCAGTACTTC CASSYGLYYEQYF
TRBJ2-3 TRBD2 TRBV27 . TGTGCCAGCAGCCTACTAGCGCTTCTAGGCACAGATACGCAGTATTTT CASSLLALLGTDTQYF
TRBJ2-6 . TRBV9 . TGTGCCAGCAGCGTAGTGGACAGTATTTACTCTGGGGCCAACGTCCTGACTTTC CASSVVDSIYSGANVLTF
TRBJ2-2 TRBD2 TRBV15 . TGTGCCACCAGCGAAAGACTAGCAAACACCGGGGAGCTGTTTTTT CATSERLANTGELFF
TRBJ2-1 . TRBV11-3 . TGTGCCAGCAGCTTAGCCGGGGGTGTTGAGCAGTTCTTC CASSLAGGVEQFF
TRBJ2-1 . TRBV4-3 once TGCGCCAGCAGCCAAGATTGGGGAGACCGCAATGAGCAGTTCTTC CASSQDWGDRNEQFF
TRBJ2-1 . TRBV5-1 . TGCGCCAGCAGTCTACCAGGGCAGGCCAATGAGCAGTTCTTC CASSLPGQANEQFF
TRBJ2-2 . TRBV19 . TGTGCCAGTCTAAAGGGGGTTAGGACCGTGAACACCGGGGAGCTGTTTTTT CASLKGVRTVNTGELFF
TRBJ1-1 . TRBV11-2 . TGTGCCAGCAGCCTACAGGGCCGTGAAGCTTTCTTT CASSLQGREAFF
TRBJ1-2 . TRBV12-3/TRBV12-4 . TGTGCCAGCATAATGCAGGGTCGCTACACCTTC CASIMQGRYTF
TRBJ1-1 TRBD1 TRBV28 . TGTGCCAGCAGGGACAGGGAACTGAACACTGAAGCTTTCTTT CASRDRELNTEAFF
TRBJ2-5 . TRBV6-2/TRBV6-3 . TGTGCCAGCAGTTTCAGGGGGGCAGGAGAGACCCAGTACTTC CASSFRGAGETQYF
TRBJ1-4 . TRBV21-1 . TGTGCCAGCAGCAAAGCGGCTGGACAGGGGGCTTTCGGAAAACTGTTTTTT CASSKAAGQGAFGKLFF
TRBJ1-2 . TRBV19 . TGTGCCAGTAGTCCGCGAGTCCAGGGTTATCATGGCTACACCTTC CASSPRVQGYHGYTF
TRBJ1-2 TRBD1 TRBV6-5 . TGTGCCAGCAGTTATCAGACAGGGGGCATCGGCTACACCTTC CASSYQTGGIGYTF
TRBJ1-5 . TRBV28 . TGTGCCAGCAGTTTAAGGGGGGGGGTGACCAGGCTTCAGCATTTT CASSLRGGVTRLQHF
TRBJ2-5 . TRBV11-2 . TGTGCCAGCAGCTTTCGGAGAATAGCGGAATCTAAAGAGACCCAGTACTTC CASSFRRIAESKETQYF
TRBJ2-7 . TRBV30 once TGTGCCTGGAAGACGGGATCTGCGCAGTACTTC CAWKTGSAQYF
TRBJ2-2 . TRBV18 . TGTGCCAGCTCACGACAGGACACTTCCACCGGGGAGCTGTTTTTT CASSRQDTSTGELFF
TRBJ2-2 TRBD2 TRBV3-1/TRBV3-2 . TGTGCCAGCAGCTCTCGCCCGGGAGGGCTAGGCGGGGAGCTGTTTTTT CASSSRPGGLGGELFF
TRBJ2-2 TRBD1 TRBV6-5 . TGTGCCAGCACTTCAGGGGGCATCGGGGAGCTGTTTTTT CASTSGGIGELFF
TRBJ2-3 . TRBV9 . TGTGCCAGCAGCGTCGGGACTAGCACAGATACGCAGTATTTT CASSVGTSTDTQYF
TRBJ2-1 TRBD1 TRBV11-3 . TGTGCCAGCAGCCCGTGGACAGGGGAGCAGTTCTTC CASSPWTGEQFF
TRBJ1-2 . TRBV7-8 . TGTGCCAGCAGAACCACGATGGGGGGAAACTATGGCTACACCTTC CASRTTMGGNYGYTF
TRBJ2-5 . TRBV12-3/TRBV12-4 . TGTGCCAGCAGTTTCGGAGGGAGGGAGACCCAGTACTTC CASSFGGRETQYF
TRBJ2-1 TRBD1 TRBV5-5 . TGTGCCAGCAGGCGACAGGGTCCCTACAATGAGCAGTTCTTC CASRRQGPYNEQFF
TRBJ1-6 . TRBV15 . TGTGCCACCAGCCATGGGCCCGGTACAGGGAATAGTTCACCCCTCCACTTT CATSHGPGTGNSSPLHF
TRBJ1-1 TRBD1 TRBV7-9 . TGTGCCAGCAGCTTAGCAGGGGGCTGGGCAAAGAACACTGAAGCTTTCTTT CASSLAGGWAKNTEAFF
TRBJ2-7 TRBD2 TRBV10-2 . TGCGCCAGCAACCTAGCGGGGACCTACGAGCAGTACTTC CASNLAGTYEQYF
TRBJ2-7 . TRBV4-1 many TGCGCCAGCAGCCGGGACTTATCCTCGGTAGACTTC CASSRDLSSVDF
TRBJ2-7 . TRBV15 . TGTGCCACCAGCTCGGCAGGGTACGGCTACGAGCAGTACTTC CATSSAGYGYEQYF
TRBJ1-2 TRBD1 TRBV3-1/TRBV3-2 . TGTGCCAGCAGCCAGAGAGGGACAGGGAACTATGGCTACACCTTC CASSQRGTGNYGYTF
TRBJ1-1 TRBD1 TRBV10-3 . TGTGCCATCGGGACAGGCAACGGAAAAGCTTTCTTT CAIGTGNGKAFF
TRBJ2-1 . TRBV27 . TGTGCCAGCAGTTTAGTCTTGAGCGCTGATGAGCAGTTCTTC CASSLVLSADEQFF
TRBJ2-7 TRBD1 TRBV14 once TGTGCCAGCAGCCAAAGGACAGGCCCCTACGAGCAGTACTTC CASSQRTGPYEQYF
TRBJ2-5 TRBD1 TRBV10-3 . TGTGCCATCAGCCCGGGACAGGGGTTCGAGACCCAGTACTTC CAISPGQGFETQYF
TRBJ1-1 . TRBV5-1 . TGCGCCAGCAGCTTGTGGAGGGCTACTGAAGCTTTCTTT CASSLWRATEAFF
TRBJ2-1 . TRBV18 . TGTGCCAGCTCACCGGACTTTCTTTACAATGAGCAGTTCTTC CASSPDFLYNEQFF
TRBJ1-1 TRBD1 TRBV19 once TGTGCCAGTAGTATGAGACAGGGGGAAGTCACTGAAGCTTTCTTT CASSMRQGEVTEAFF
TRBJ2-7 . TRBV6-5 . TGTGCCAGCAGTTACTCGAATCTGGGCACCAGCTACGAGCAGTACTTC CASSYSNLGTSYEQYF
TRBJ1-1 . TRBV21-1 . TGTGCCAGCAGGCCTGCGGCGTTCGGATCAGGGAAGAACACTGAAGCTTTCTTT CASRPAAFGSGKNTEAFF
TRBJ2-7 . TRBV6-7 . TGTGCCAGCAGTTTTCCCGACAGGAGAAGTTACGAGCAGTACTTC CASSFPDRRSYEQYF
TRBJ2-1 TRBD2 TRBV4-2 . TGTGCCAGCAGCCACCGAAGGGAGCGGGGGGGATTGGGGAATGAGCAGTTCTTC CASSHRRERGGLGNEQFF
TRBJ2-1 TRBD2 TRBV5-1 . TGCGCCAGCAGCTTGGGCGGGAGTTTAGCAAATGAGCAGTTCTTC CASSLGGSLANEQFF
TRBJ2-1 . TRBV7-9 . TGTGCCAGCAGCTTAGGAGGGTTCAATGAGCAGTTCTTC CASSLGGFNEQFF
TRBJ2-7 TRBD1 TRBV27 . TGTGCCAGCAGTTTCATACAGGGGGCTCACGAGCAGTACTTC CASSFIQGAHEQYF